The source of this T cell receptor beta chain is a study of technical replicates of blood from a few donors. Trimming removed 5 bases at V and 9 bases at J, with 19 bases between. The CDR3 length is 14 residues. In germline, CDR1 is ENHRY, CDR2 SYGVKD. Generated by immunoSEQ multiplex PCR, the TCRdb table keeps only in-frame clones and is missing some. This table holds tens of thousands of clones, approximately 96% found once. This TCR was recovered from a human donor in good health. This sequence joins TRBV10-3 and TRBJ1-2; tentative D call: TRBD1 (6 bases). Input material: T cells isolated from PBMCs. This CDR3 is CAISQNIRQARYTF. For the CDR3, the DNA is TGTGCCATCAGTCAAAACATACGACAGGCCCGCTACACCTTC.